This T cell receptor beta chain was captured in a study of blood T cell repertoires in COVID-19 (dated by TCRdb to about 2020). At the level of the whole study: The collaborator samples originated in the United States, Italy and Spain and spanned the acute and convalescent phases of COVID-19. Nearly every sample came with metadata listing a de-identified subject ID, COVID-19 status, age in years and sex. Where HLA class I and class II types were available, the types were taken from metadata supplied by the sample provider, not from assay-based typing. The repertoires were released in a freely available public database intended as a resource for research on the immune response to SARS-CoV-2. The prospective study material was composed of cDNA or gDNA derived from T cells, B-cell-depleted T cells, or PBMCs. The samples were drawn from two sources: the first 160 participants of the ongoing ImmuneRACE study, and 1,000 to 1,500 subjects contributed by 6 global collaborators. Deeply sampled blood TCRbeta repertoires from subjects exposed to, actively infected with, or recovered from COVID-19 were included in the dataset. The investigation overall reported the following: The quantity of clinical and demographic metadata differed by source and by participant and was supplied without curation.

TCRbeta CDR3 regions were amplified from genomic DNA by means of the immunoSEQ Assay, a bias-controlled multiplex PCR. The published analysis was carried out like this. The number of nucleated cells in each sample was estimated by amplification of reference gene primers within the assay. Sequence reads were collapsed and filtered to measure the absolute abundance of every unique TCRbeta CDR3 rearrangement. For each sample, productive Simpson clonality was calculated as the square root of Simpson's diversity index across productive rearrangements. Imported from immuneACCESS, the table was reduced by TCRdb to in-frame sequences with V and J called. These copies leave out some clones; in studies compared against another copy, an unresolved V gene accounts for under half, and the cause of the remainder is not known. V, J and clone size derive from that table, while D and trimming were established from the DNA sequence. The sample table contains about 98,000 clones; only one count was recorded for roughly 82% of them. The ten largest clonotypes hold 9.5% to 13% of the sample.

Whole blood was collected in K2EDTA tubes by collaborating institutions according to the institutions' own protocols. For TCRbeta analysis, collaborator samples were shipped as frozen whole blood, as isolated PBMCs, or as DNA extracted from either sample type. For this clone: Which antigen it targets is not known. No base-level quality is on record; no much larger clone is a single base apart.

Per the germline V gene, MGHRA is the CDR1 and YSYEKL is the CDR2. V is shortened by 4 bases, J by 8 bases, and the region joining them spans 14 bases. The CDR3 starts with the cysteine, ends with the phenylalanine, and has 13 residues. Only the CDR3 DNA stays, 39 bases, in frame from base 1. The receptor was derived from a man in his 70s with active or convalescent COVID-19. Recombination joined TRBV4-1 with TRBJ2-5; the D region possibly corresponds to TRBD2 (6 bases align). Sequenced sample: peripheral blood. The encoded CDR3 is CASSLPQAGTQYF. The nucleotides are TGCGCCAGCAGCCTGCCTCAAGCGGGCACCCAGTACTTC.